The 10 T cell receptor beta chains in this list originate from one sample, sequenced in a study of shared clonotypes between healthy human individuals (TCRdb year 2020). CD8 naive samples were obtained by positive selection for CCR7 among CD45RO-negative cells, yielding a CD45RA+CCR7+ population from which TemRA cells were excluded. The library was generated by the immunoSEQ multiplex PCR assay. Drawn from immuneACCESS, this table holds only the in-frame rearrangements with V and J called that TCRdb kept. Clones are partly lost; checked studies trace under half to an unresolved V gene and leave the rest unexplained. The sample table contains 450,000 to 700,000 clones; only one count was recorded for 95% to 96% of them. Jointly, the top ten make up roughly 0.1% of the sample. Input material: naive CD8+ T cells sorted from blood. The meaning of the sample's cell subset or site label: CD45RA+CCR7+. The receptors were gathered from a woman in her 30s in good health.

V gene TRBV7-8 combines with J gene TRBJ2-3; 10 bases agree with TRBD2. The germline V gene encodes CDR1 SGHVS and CDR2 FQNEAQ. CDR3 size: 15 residues. Trimming took 2 bases from V and 5 from J; bases not matched to a gene: 4. The DNA of the CDR3 is TGTGCCAGCAGCTTAAGCGGGAGGGTGATAGATACGCAGTATTTT. Translation: CASSLSGRVIDTQYF.

The CDR3 coding sequence is TGTGCAAGTCGCCGCTTAGTTTATAAGCTACTATGCAATCAGCCCCAGCATTTT. Its protein is CASRRLVYKLLCNQPQHF. V and J are TRBV12-2 and TRBJ1-5. TRBV12-2 is deemed a pseudogene. The CDR3 is 18 amino acids.

The chain has TRBV15 and TRBJ1-1, with D uncertain. The CDR3 covers 11 residues. CDR1 and CDR2 (germline): LNHNV, YYDKDF (reference sequence). The germline V and J ends were trimmed by 4 bases and 6 bases, with 6 bases remaining between them. In DNA, the CDR3 is TGTGCCACCAGCATCGGGGCTGAAGCTTTCTTT. Translated: CATSIGAEAFF.

CDR3 sequence reads: CASSVGIQSYEQYF. The DNA of the CDR3 is TGTGCCAGCAGCGTAGGGATCCAATCCTACGAGCAGTACTTC. The rearrangement links TRBV9 to TRBJ2-7; D is unclear. Per the germline V gene, CDR1 is SGDLS and CDR2 is YYNGEE. Trimming took off 0 bases at V and 1 base at J, with 8 bases between the two ends. This CDR3 is built from 14 residues.

The chain carries TRBV9 and TRBJ2-7; D is perhaps TRBD2 (5 bases). This CDR3 has 13 residues. The germline V gene has CDR1 SGDLS and CDR2 YYNGEE. Trimming removed 3 bases at V and 6 bases at J, with 13 bases between. The CDR3 DNA follows: TGTGCCAGCAGCGCCATACTAGAGGCCGAGCAGTACTTC. Residues: CASSAILEAEQYF.

This clone has a single count. This chain uses TRBV13 with TRBJ2-4; no firm D call. CDR1 and CDR2 from the germline V gene are PRHDT and FYEKMQ (reference sequence). This CDR3 comprises 15 residues. The V and J ends lost 5 bases and 5 bases respectively, with 16 bases between them. CDR3 sequence reads: CASSQGPTGENIQYF. CDR3 sequence (DNA): TGTGCCAGCAGCCAAGGTCCGACTGGGGAAAACATTCAGTACTTC.

This chain links TRBV28 with TRBJ2-1; D is perhaps TRBD1 (6 bases). CDR1 and CDR2 from the germline V gene are MDHEN and SYDVKM. V was clipped by 7 bases and J by 2 bases, with 18 bases between them. This CDR3 has 16 residues. The CDR3 loop is CASNWEETGTYNEQFF. CDR3 in DNA: TGTGCCAGCAATTGGGAAGAGACAGGAACCTACAATGAGCAGTTCTTC.

The chain is built from TRBV19 and TRBJ2-7, with a tentative D call TRBD1 (6 bases). The CDR3 contains 16 residues. Germline V gene data show CDR1 as LNHDA and CDR2 as SQIVND (reference sequence). With 0 bases removed from V and 4 bases from J, the gap between germline ends came to 16 bases. CDR3 DNA: TGTGCCAGTAGTATAGATGGGCCGACAGGATCATACGAGCAGTACTTC. Translating gives CASSIDGPTGSYEQYF.

A remark on this clone: Other nucleotide sequences in the sample specify the same CDR3. The V and J genes are TRBV27 and TRBJ2-1; D gene unclear. Trimming removed 0 bases from V and 5 bases from J, with 5 bases in between. The CDR3 contains 13 residues. Germline CDR1 is MNHEY and CDR2 is SMNVEV (reference sequence). DNA for the CDR3: TGTGCCAGCAGTTTATCTGGGAACAATGAGCAGTTCTTC. Its translation is CASSLSGNNEQFF.

The chain links TRBV28 to TRBJ2-1; 13 bases align to TRBD2. The ends lost 2 bases at V and 8 bases at J; junction bases unmatched: 12. The V gene's germline CDR1 is MDHEN and CDR2 SYDVKM. The CDR3 has 18 residues. The CDR3 reads CASSLTRLAGGSSDEQFF. CDR3 nucleotides: TGTGCCAGCAGTTTAACCAGACTAGCGGGAGGCTCCTCGGATGAGCAGTTCTTC.